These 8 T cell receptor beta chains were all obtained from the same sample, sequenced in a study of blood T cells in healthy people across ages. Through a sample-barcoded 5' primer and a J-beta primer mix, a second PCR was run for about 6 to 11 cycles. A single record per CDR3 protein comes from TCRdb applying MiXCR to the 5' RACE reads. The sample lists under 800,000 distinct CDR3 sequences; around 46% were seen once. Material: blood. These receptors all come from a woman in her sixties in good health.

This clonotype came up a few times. CDR3 DNA: TGTGCCAGCAGTTCCGGGACAGCGATCTATGGCTACACCTTC. Protein sequence: CASSSGTAIYGYTF. The chain recombines TRBV28 with TRBJ1-2, with TRBD1 matching 7 bases. The V and J ends lost 4 bases and 4 bases, in that order; junction bases with no gene match: 6. The CDR3 spans 14 residues. Germline CDR1 reads MDHEN; CDR2 reads SYDVKM.

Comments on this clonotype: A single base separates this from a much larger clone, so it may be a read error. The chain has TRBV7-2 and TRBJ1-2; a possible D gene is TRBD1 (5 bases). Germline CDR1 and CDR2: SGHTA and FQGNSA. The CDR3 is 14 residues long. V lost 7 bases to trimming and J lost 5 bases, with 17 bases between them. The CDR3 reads CASTTGAGAYGYTF. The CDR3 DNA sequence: TGTGCCAGCACCACCGGGGCAGGTGCTTATGGCTACACCTTC.

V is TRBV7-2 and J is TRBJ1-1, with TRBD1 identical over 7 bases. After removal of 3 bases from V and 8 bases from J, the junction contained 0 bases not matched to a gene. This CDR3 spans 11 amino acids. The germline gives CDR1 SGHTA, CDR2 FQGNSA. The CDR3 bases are TGTGCCAGCAGCTTGGGACAGGAAGCTTTCTTT. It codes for CASSLGQEAFF.

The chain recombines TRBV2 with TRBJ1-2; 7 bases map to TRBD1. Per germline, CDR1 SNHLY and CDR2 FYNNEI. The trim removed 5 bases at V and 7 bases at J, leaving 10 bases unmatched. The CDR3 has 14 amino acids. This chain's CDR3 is CASSRQGGKGGYTF. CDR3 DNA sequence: TGTGCCAGCAGTCGACAGGGAGGGAAGGGTGGCTACACCTTC.

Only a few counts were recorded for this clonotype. CDR3 sequence (DNA): TGTGCCAGCAGCCTTCATTCAGAGATTCTCTACGAGCAGTACTTC. This translates into CASSLHSEILYEQYF. The chain employs TRBV3-1 and TRBJ2-7, with D unresolved. This CDR3 is built from 15 residues. Germline-derived CDR1 and CDR2 are LGHDT and YNNKEL (reference sequence). Trimming shortened V by 4 bases and J by 3 bases, and 16 bases separated the two germline ends.

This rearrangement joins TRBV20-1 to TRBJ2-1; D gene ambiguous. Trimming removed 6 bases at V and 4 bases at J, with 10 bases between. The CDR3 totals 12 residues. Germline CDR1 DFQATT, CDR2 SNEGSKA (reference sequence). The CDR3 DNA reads TGCAGTGCCGCCCTTACTTACAATGAGCAGTTCTTC. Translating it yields CSAALTYNEQFF.

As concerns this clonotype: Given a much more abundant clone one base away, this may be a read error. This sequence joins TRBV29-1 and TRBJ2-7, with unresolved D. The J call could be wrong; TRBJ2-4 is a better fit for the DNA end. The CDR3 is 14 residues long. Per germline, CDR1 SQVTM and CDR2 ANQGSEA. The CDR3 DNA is TGCAGCGTTGCGGCAGGAGTATCCAAAAACATTCAGTACTTC. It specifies CSVAAGVSKNIQYF.

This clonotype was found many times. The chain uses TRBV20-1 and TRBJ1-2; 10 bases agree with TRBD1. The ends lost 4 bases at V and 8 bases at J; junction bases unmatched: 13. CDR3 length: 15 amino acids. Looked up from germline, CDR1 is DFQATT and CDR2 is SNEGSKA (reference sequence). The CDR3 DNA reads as TGCAGTGCTACCCAAGGGGGACAGGGGATTGTGGGCTACACCTTC. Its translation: CSATQGGQGIVGYTF.